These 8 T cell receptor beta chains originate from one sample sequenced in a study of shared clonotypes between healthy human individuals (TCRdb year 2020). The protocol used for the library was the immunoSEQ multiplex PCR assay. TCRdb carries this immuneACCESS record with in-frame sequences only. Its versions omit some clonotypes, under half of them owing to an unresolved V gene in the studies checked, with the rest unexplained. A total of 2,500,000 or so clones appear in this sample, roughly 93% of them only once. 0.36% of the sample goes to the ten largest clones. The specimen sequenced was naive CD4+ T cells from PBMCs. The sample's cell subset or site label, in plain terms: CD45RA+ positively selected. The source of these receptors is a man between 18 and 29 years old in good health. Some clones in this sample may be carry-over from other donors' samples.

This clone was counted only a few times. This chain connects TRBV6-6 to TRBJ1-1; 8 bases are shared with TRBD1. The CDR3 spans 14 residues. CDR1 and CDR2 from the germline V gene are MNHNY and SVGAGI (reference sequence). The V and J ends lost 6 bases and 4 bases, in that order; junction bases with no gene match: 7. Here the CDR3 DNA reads TGTGCCAGCAGAGGACAGGGTTGGGGCACTGAAGCTTTCTTT. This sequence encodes CASRGQGWGTEAFF.

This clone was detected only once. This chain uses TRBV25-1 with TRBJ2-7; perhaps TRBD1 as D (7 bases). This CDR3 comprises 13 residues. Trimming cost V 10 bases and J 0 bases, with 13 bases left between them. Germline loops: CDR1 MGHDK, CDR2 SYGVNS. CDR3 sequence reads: CATGGQSSYEQYF. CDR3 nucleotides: TGTGCCACCGGGGGACAGAGCTCCTACGAGCAGTACTTC.

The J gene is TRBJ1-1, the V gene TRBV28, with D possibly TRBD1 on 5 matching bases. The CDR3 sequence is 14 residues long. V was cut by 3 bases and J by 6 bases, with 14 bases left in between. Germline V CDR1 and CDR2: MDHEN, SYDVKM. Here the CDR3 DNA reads TGTGCCAGCAGTTTCATTTCAGGGAGCCCTGAAGCTTTCTTT. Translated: CASSFISGSPEAFF.

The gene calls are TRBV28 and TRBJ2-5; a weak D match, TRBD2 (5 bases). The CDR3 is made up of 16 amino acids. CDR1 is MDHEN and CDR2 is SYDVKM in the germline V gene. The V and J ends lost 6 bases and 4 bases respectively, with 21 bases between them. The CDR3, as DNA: TGTGCCAGCAGCCCGTCATACTTCATCGGAGGAGAGACCCAGTACTTC. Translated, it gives CASSPSYFIGGETQYF. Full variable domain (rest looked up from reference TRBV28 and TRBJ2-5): DVKVTQSSRYLVKRTGEKVFLECVQDMDHENMFWYRQDPGLGLRLIYFSYDVKMKEKGDIPEGYSVSREKKERFSLILESASTNQTSMYLCASSPSYFIGGETQYFGPGTRLLVL.

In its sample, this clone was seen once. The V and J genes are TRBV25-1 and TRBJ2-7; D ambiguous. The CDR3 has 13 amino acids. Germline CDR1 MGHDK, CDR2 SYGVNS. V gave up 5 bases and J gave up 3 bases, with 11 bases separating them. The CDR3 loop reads CASSTASNYEQYF. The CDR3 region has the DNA TGTGCCAGCAGTACGGCCTCCAACTACGAGCAGTACTTC.

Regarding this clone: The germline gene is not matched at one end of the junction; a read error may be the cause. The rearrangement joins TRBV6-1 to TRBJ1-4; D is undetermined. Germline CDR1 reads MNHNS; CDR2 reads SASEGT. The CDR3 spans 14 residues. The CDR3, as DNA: TGTGCCAGCCGTGATTGGGGTACTAATGAAAAACTGTTTTTT. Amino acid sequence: CASRDWGTNEKLFF.

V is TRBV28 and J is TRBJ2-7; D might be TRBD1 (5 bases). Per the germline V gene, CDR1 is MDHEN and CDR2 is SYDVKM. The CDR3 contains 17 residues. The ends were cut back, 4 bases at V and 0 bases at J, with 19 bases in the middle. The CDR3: CASSSSPWTLSSYEQYF. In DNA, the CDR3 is TGTGCCAGCAGTTCCTCTCCTTGGACATTAAGCTCCTACGAGCAGTACTTC.

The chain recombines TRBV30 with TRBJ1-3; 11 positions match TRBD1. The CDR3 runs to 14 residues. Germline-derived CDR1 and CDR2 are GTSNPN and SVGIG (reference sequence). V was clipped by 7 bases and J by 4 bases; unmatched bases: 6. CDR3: CASDWTGGGNTIYF. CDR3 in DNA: TGTGCCTCGGATTGGACAGGGGGCGGAAACACCATATATTTT. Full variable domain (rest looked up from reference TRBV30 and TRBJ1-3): SQTIHQWPATLVQPVGSPLSLECTVEGTSNPNLYWYRQAAGRGLQLLFYSVGIGQISSEVPQNLSASRPQDRQFILSSKKLLLSDSGFYLCASDWTGGGNTIYFGEGSWLTVV.